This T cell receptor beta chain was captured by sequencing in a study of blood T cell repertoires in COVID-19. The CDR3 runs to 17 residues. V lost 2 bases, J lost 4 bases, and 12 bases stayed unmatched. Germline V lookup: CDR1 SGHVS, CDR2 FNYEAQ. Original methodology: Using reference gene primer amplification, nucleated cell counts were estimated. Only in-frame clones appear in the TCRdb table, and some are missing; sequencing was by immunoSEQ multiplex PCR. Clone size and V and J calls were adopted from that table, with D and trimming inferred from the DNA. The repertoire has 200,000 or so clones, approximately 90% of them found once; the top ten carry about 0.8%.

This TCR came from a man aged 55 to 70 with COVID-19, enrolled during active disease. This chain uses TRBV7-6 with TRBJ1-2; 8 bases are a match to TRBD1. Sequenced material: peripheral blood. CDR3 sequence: CASSLRQGSSLTYGYTF. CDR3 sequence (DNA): TGTGCCAGCAGCTTACGACAGGGGTCGAGCCTAACCTATGGCTACACCTTC.